The entry that follows covers one T cell receptor beta chain sequence. Its recognized antigen is unknown. Base qualities were left out, and no much larger clone turns up one base away. Interpreted using the paper, the time point label stands for: baseline before oral tofacitinib. Lesional scalp punch biopsies and peripheral blood were obtained from alopecia areata patients. PBMCs were isolated by density centrifugation and stained for CD3, CD4 and CD8, and CD4+ and CD8+ T cells were sorted on a FACSAria. This entry belongs to a study of CD8+ T cells in alopecia areata (dated by TCRdb to the late 2010s). About the investigation overall: Treated patients were enrolled in an open-label pilot trial of oral tofacitinib, 5 to 10 mg twice daily, for moderate-to-severe alopecia areata. Patients stayed on tofacitinib for 6 to 18 months and then had 6 months of follow-up off drug so that delayed response and recurrence could be assessed. In both human patients and the C3H/HeJ mouse model, the study applied high-throughput TCRbeta sequencing to look at T cell clonal expansion in alopecia areata. Human TCRbeta sequencing covered scalp tissue and sorted CD4+ and CD8+ peripheral blood T cells from patchy and totalis/universalis alopecia areata patients and healthy controls. Tofacitinib-treated patients had biopsies at baseline and at 4 and 24 weeks of treatment, with a later scalp biopsy in several patients. Scalp clonality was compared across normal scalp (n=4), patchy alopecia areata scalp (n=8), and alopecia totalis/universalis scalp (n=8). The RNA source kit depended on sample type: the PAXgene miRNA kit for fixed scalp, the miRNeasy kit for PBMCs, and the RNeasy kit for mouse skin. immunoSEQ multiplex PCR using 35 Vbeta forward primers and 13 Jbeta reverse primers was used to amplify TCRbeta CDR3 regions.

Library preparation employed the immunoSEQ multiplex PCR assay. To provide template for TCR sequencing, every sample had RNA extracted and reverse transcribed into cDNA. First-strand cDNA was synthesized with SuperScript III using a 2:1 mix of oligo-dT and random hexamers. A synthetic immune receptor repertoire was used to assess amplification bias, and residual bias was removed computationally. Regarding the original processing steps: Raw reads were preprocessed to remove errors, and CDR3 was defined by IMGT conventions from the conserved cysteine to phenylalanine. Clonality was computed as 1 minus the Shannon entropy, with the entropy normalized by log2 of the number of productive unique TCRs. Whether scalp clones were CD4 or CD8 was inferred by matching scalp TCRbeta sequences against CD4 and CD8 repertoires sorted from blood. Sourced from immuneACCESS, this table was stored by TCRdb with only in-frame sequences that have V and J called. A share of the clones is absent; for the studies checked, an unresolved V gene accounts for under half, and the remainder has no known explanation. V and J calls and clone size follow that table, whereas D and trimming were derived from the DNA. The sample table contains roughly 150,000 clones; only one count was recorded for around 87% of them. The ten largest clones add up to about 15% of the sample.

Broader findings and caveats from the paper: Unlike mouse skin, which is dominated by gammadelta T cells, normal human skin has resident alphabeta T cells that are also sequenced, and this complicates analysis of the scalp TCR repertoire. Compared with normal scalp, lesional scalp, particularly in alopecia totalis/universalis, had higher clonality and more expanded CD8+ clones, which suggests antigenic drive. Compared with mice, TCR sequences shared between patients were less clear, possibly partly because of HLA diversity across the patient population.

Reading from cysteine to phenylalanine, the CDR3 counts 13 amino acids. Only the CDR3 DNA stays, 39 bases, in frame from base 1. The germline V gene specifies SNHLY as CDR1 and FYNNEI as CDR2. V and J lose 7 bases and 0 bases, and a span of 10 bases separates them. Here the sequenced sample was CD8+ T cells sorted from blood, taken at week 0. The sequence joins TRBV2 to TRBJ2-7; possibly the D gene is TRBD1, per 6 matching bases. The origin of this receptor is a human donor with alopecia areata. The CDR3 has the sequence CASTRQDSYEQYF. The base sequence is TGTGCCAGCACCCGACAGGACTCCTACGAGCAGTACTTC. Outside the CDR3, residues come from the reference TRBV2 and TRBJ2-7 proteins, so the full variable domain is: EPEVTQTPSHQVTQMGQEVILRCVPISNHLYFYWYRQILGQKVEFLVSFYNNEISEKSEIFDDQFSVERPDGSNFTLKIRSTKLEDSAMYFCASTRQDSYEQYFGPGTRLTVT.